This TCR beta chain was identified in a study of T cells in localized non-small cell lung cancer. General study findings and limits: Paired adjacent lung recovered a median around 60 of the top 100 tumor clones.

The method was immunoSEQ multiplex PCR; TCRdb's version includes in-frame clones alone and lacks a portion of them. Here the sample spans 500 or so clones, roughly 15% being singletons. A few counts support this clone. Its antigen is as yet unknown. The CDR3 covers 16 residues. Germline CDR1 is GTSNPN and CDR2 is SVGIG (reference sequence). Trimming cost V 1 base and J 0 bases, with 15 bases left between them. Source: normal lung tissue next to the tumor, taken before any cancer treatment. V gene TRBV30 combines with J gene TRBJ1-2; TRBD1 might be the D (6 bases). The clonotype was recovered from a male donor at least 60 years old with stage I lung adenocarcinoma. CDR3 nucleotide sequence: TGTGCCTGGAGTGAGGGACACCAAGGCGCTAACTATGGCTACACCTTC. As protein: CAWSEGHQGANYGYTF.